Listed below are T cell receptor beta chains from one sample, sequenced in a study of CD8 T cells in ankylosing spondylitis. TCRdb reprocessed the 5' RACE reads with MiXCR, giving one entry per CDR3 protein. The table includes fewer than 400,000 distinct CDR3 sequences, about a fifth detected once. Sequencing used blood, either unsorted or a sorted T cell fraction (not recorded which). The receptors stem from a male donor with ankylosing spondylitis. The CDR3 runs from the conserved cysteine through the conserved F or W. Fields, in order: J gene, D gene, clone size, V gene, CDR3 protein, CDR3 DNA. A D gene is named only where the DNA matches it firmly. Expanded clones get a size class; other rows say once, few or many, or leave the size out.

>TRBJ2-1|.|.|TRBV29-1
CSARDLGYTNVPNEQFF
TGCAGCGCCCGGGACTTGGGGTATACTAACGTGCCCAATGAGCAGTTCTTC
>TRBJ1-2|.|few|TRBV20-1
CSARDPWGGNYGYTF
TGCAGTGCTAGAGATCCCTGGGGCGGGAACTATGGCTACACCTTC
>TRBJ2-7|.|.|TRBV19
CASAGRGDQYEQYF
TGTGCCAGCGCTGGTCGGGGAGACCAGTACGAGCAGTACTTC
>TRBJ2-7|.|.|TRBV13
CASSRTGETGYEQYF
TGTGCCAGCAGCCGGACGGGAGAAACCGGCTACGAGCAGTACTTC
>TRBJ2-7|.|.|TRBV20-1
CSARVGWDYEQYF
TGCAGTGCTAGGGTAGGGTGGGACTACGAGCAGTACTTC
>TRBJ2-7|.|few|TRBV5-1
CASSLVGDQYEQYF
TGCGCCAGCAGCTTGGTGGGGGACCAGTACGAGCAGTACTTC
>TRBJ1-4|.|many|TRBV29-1
CSVLGATNEKLFF
TGCAGCGTTCTGGGGGCAACTAATGAAAAACTGTTTTTT
>TRBJ1-5|.|.|TRBV19
CASISCRPCYLQPQHF
TGTGCCAGTATCTCTTGCAGGCCCTGTTACCTGCAGCCCCAGCATTTT
>TRBJ2-7|.|few|TRBV5-6
CATKTGSSYEQYF
TGTGCCACCAAGACGGGTAGCTCCTACGAGCAGTACTTC
>TRBJ2-6|.|.|TRBV28
CATETVSGANVLTF
TGTGCCACCGAGACCGTCTCTGGGGCCAACGTCCTGACTTTC
>TRBJ2-7|.|.|TRBV5-1
CASSLFQGGNEQYF
TGCGCCAGCAGCTTGTTTCAGGGTGGCAACGAGCAGTACTTC
>TRBJ2-7|TRBD1|many|TRBV12-3/TRBV12-4
CASSTRDSTYEQYF
TGTGCCAGCAGTACCCGGGACAGTACCTACGAGCAGTACTTC
>TRBJ2-5|.|.|TRBV6-5
CASSYLRGTREGTQYF
TGTGCCAGCAGTTACTTACGGGGTACCCGGGAAGGGACCCAGTACTTC
>TRBJ1-4|.|few|TRBV20-1
CSASPAWRSEKLFF
TGCAGTGCCTCCCCAGCTTGGAGATCCGAAAAACTGTTTTTT
>TRBJ2-4|.|few|TRBV7-2
CASSSSTGLNFIQYF
TGTGCCAGCAGCTCAAGTACGGGACTCAATTTCATTCAGTACTTC
>TRBJ2-1|TRBD2|few|TRBV14
CASSQGLAGGGYEQFF
TGTGCCAGCAGCCAAGGACTAGCGGGAGGGGGCTATGAGCAGTTCTTC
>TRBJ2-2|TRBD1|.|TRBV29-1
CSVVPGQENTGELFF
TGCAGCGTGGTTCCGGGACAGGAGAACACCGGGGAGCTGTTTTTT
>TRBJ2-2|.|.|TRBV2
CASRGETYTGELFF
TGTGCCAGCCGAGGGGAGACCTACACCGGGGAGCTGTTTTTT
>TRBJ2-3|TRBD2|few|TRBV20-1
CSARIQAGGLGDTQYF
TGCAGTGCTAGGATACAAGCGGGAGGGCTTGGAGATACGCAGTATTTT
>TRBJ1-5|TRBD1|few|TRBV6-2/TRBV6-3
CASRLMGQASNQPQHF
TGTGCCAGCCGACTCATGGGACAGGCAAGCAATCAGCCCCAGCATTTT
>TRBJ2-7|TRBD2|.|TRBV12-3/TRBV12-4
CASSPGLASDEQYF
TGTGCCAGCAGTCCGGGACTAGCTTCAGACGAGCAGTACTTC
>TRBJ1-2|TRBD1|.|TRBV4-1
CASSQDGQVYGYTF
TGCGCCAGCAGCCAAGATGGACAGGTCTATGGCTACACCTTC
>TRBJ2-7|.|few|TRBV18
CASSPRAQGNEQYF
TGTGCCAGCTCACCACGGGCACAGGGTAACGAGCAGTACTTC
>TRBJ2-1|.|few|TRBV20-1
CSATTNYNEQFF
TGCAGTGCTACCACGAACTACAATGAGCAGTTCTTC
>TRBJ2-1|TRBD1|few|TRBV13
CASSLGQGWTISYNEQFF
TGTGCCAGCAGCCTCGGACAGGGATGGACGATCTCCTACAATGAGCAGTTCTTC
>TRBJ2-1|TRBD2|few|TRBV6-1
CASRQGLAHILSYNEQFF
TGTGCCAGCAGGCAGGGACTAGCTCACATTCTCTCCTACAATGAGCAGTTCTTC
>TRBJ2-7|.|.|TRBV25-1
CASSAPGTGTYEQYF
TGTGCCAGCTCCGCTCCAGGGACGGGGACCTACGAGCAGTACTTC
>TRBJ1-5|.|.|TRBV24-1
CAFPRGPQHF
TGTGCCTTCCCCCGGGGGCCCCAGCATTTT
>TRBJ2-7|.|.|TRBV7-9
CASSSSGTSSYEQYF
TGTGCCAGCAGCTCATCCGGGACCTCGAGTTACGAGCAGTACTTC
>TRBJ2-5|.|.|TRBV5-1
CASSRSGTKQETQYF
TGCGCCAGCAGCAGGTCCGGGACAAAACAAGAGACCCAGTACTTC
>TRBJ2-1|.|few|TRBV29-1
CSVGGGASSYNEQFF
TGCAGCGTCGGGGGAGGAGCGAGCTCCTACAATGAGCAGTTCTTC
>TRBJ2-2|.|few|TRBV6-1
CASSEQGNTGELFF
TGTGCCAGCAGCGAACAGGGGAACACCGGGGAGCTGTTTTTT
>TRBJ2-3|.|few|TRBV7-3
CASSLSPGSTDTQYF
TGTGCCAGCAGCTTATCGCCGGGGAGCACAGATACGCAGTATTTT
>TRBJ2-1|TRBD2|.|TRBV7-6
CASSLGGFSGSRSYNEQFF
TGTGCCAGCAGCTTAGGTGGTTTTAGCGGGAGTAGGTCCTACAATGAGCAGTTCTTC
>TRBJ2-1|.|.|TRBV27
CASRRKLERIPNNEQFF
TGTGCCAGCAGACGAAAACTTGAAAGGATTCCTAACAATGAGCAGTTCTTC
>TRBJ2-1|.|.|TRBV7-3
CASSLMPGNNEQFF
TGTGCCAGCAGCTTAATGCCGGGTAACAATGAGCAGTTCTTC
>TRBJ2-7|.|.|TRBV20-1
CSARDLLTGTILYEQYF
TGCAGTGCTAGAGATCTCCTTACCGGGACAATTCTCTACGAGCAGTACTTC
>TRBJ1-4|.|.|TRBV10-3
CAIRGEANEKLFF
TGTGCCATCAGGGGGGAAGCTAATGAAAAACTGTTTTTT
>TRBJ2-1|TRBD2|many|TRBV4-1
CASSLLTSGRAFEQFF
TGCGCCAGCAGCCTACTGACTAGCGGGAGGGCCTTTGAGCAGTTCTTC
>TRBJ2-1|.|few|TRBV20-1
CSARERTGVGYNEQFF
TGCAGTGCTAGAGAACGAACGGGAGTAGGTTACAATGAGCAGTTCTTC
>TRBJ1-2|.|few|TRBV7-2
CASRTGPSVYGYTF
TGTGCCAGCAGAACGGGCCCGAGCGTCTATGGCTACACCTTC
>TRBJ1-2|.|few|TRBV13
CASSLLRGINYGYTF
TGTGCCAGCAGCTTACTGAGGGGGATAAACTATGGCTACACCTTC
>TRBJ2-1|.|few|TRBV4-3
CASSPTGPYNEQFF
TGCGCCAGCAGCCCAACAGGACCCTACAATGAGCAGTTCTTC
>TRBJ1-5|.|few|TRBV9
CASSPYGKGQPQHF
TGTGCCAGCAGCCCGTATGGGAAAGGTCAGCCCCAGCATTTT
>TRBJ2-1|.|few|TRBV11-3
CASSPAGGGEQFF
TGTGCCAGCAGCCCAGCTGGGGGAGGTGAGCAGTTCTTC
>TRBJ2-7|.|.|TRBV20-1
CSARAARDGSSYEQYF
TGCAGTGCTAGAGCGGCCAGGGACGGAAGCTCCTACGAGCAGTACTTC
>TRBJ2-2|TRBD2|.|TRBV20-1
CSARGGSGADTGELFF
TGCAGTGCTAGAGGCGGGAGCGGGGCGGACACCGGGGAGCTGTTTTTT
>TRBJ2-2|.|.|TRBV4-3
CASSQEVAANTGELFF
TGCGCCAGCAGCCAAGAAGTAGCGGCGAACACCGGGGAGCTGTTTTTT
>TRBJ2-2|.|.|TRBV12-3/TRBV12-4
CASSLKRTGELFF
TGTGCCAGCAGTTTAAAAAGGACCGGGGAGCTGTTTTTT
>TRBJ1-1|TRBD1|.|TRBV20-1
CSARRDRATEAFF
TGCAGTGCTAGAAGAGACAGGGCCACTGAAGCTTTCTTT
>TRBJ2-6|TRBD1|.|TRBV11-2
CASSLDGQGYSGANVLTF
TGTGCCAGCAGCTTAGACGGACAGGGATACTCTGGGGCCAACGTCCTGACTTTC